This T cell receptor beta chain was identified during a study of monozygotic twins with inflammatory bowel disease. General observations from the study: No distinction between different T cell subtypes was possible. Possibly because of limited power, concordant and discordant twins showed no difference in repertoire similarity. Healthy twins showed more clonotype sharing with others than IBD patients, especially patients with disease activity.

Blood samples, whole and unsorted for T cells, yielded the isolated total RNA. TCRdb derives one entry per CDR3 protein from the 5' RACE reads, leaving out DNA. This listing includes around 99,000 distinct CDR3 sequences. A note on this clonotype: Its antigen remains unknown.

The specimen was blood. The origin of this receptor is a human donor with ulcerative colitis or Crohn's disease, or a healthy co-twin of an affected twin (not recorded which).

Here the CDR3 reads CASSLSGSKNTGELFF. The chain carries TRBV5-1 and TRBJ2-2; with no DNA, the TCRdb D assignment of TRBD2 cannot be verified. Germline assignment: CDR1 SGHRS and CDR2 YFSETQ. The CDR3 contains 16 residues.